What follows are 18 T cell receptor beta chains derived from one specimen sequenced in a study of control samples from healthy donors and cancer patients. Generated by immunoSEQ multiplex PCR, the TCRdb table keeps only in-frame clones and is missing some. The profile shows tens of thousands of clones, approximately 90% of them singletons. The specimen sequenced was PBMCs. Every receptor here comes from a middle-aged woman with head and neck cancer.

The V and J genes are TRBV7-3 and TRBJ2-1, with 9 bases fitting TRBD1. The CDR3 is 16 residues long. Germline-derived CDR1 and CDR2 are SGHTA and FQGTGA. V was clipped by 5 bases and J by 7 bases; unmatched bases: 12. CDR3 DNA: TGTGCCAGCAGCCTTAAGGGTGGGACAGGGTCGAATGAGCAGTTCTTC. Its translation: CASSLKGGTGSNEQFF.

The table lists this clone with a count of one. The rearrangement uses TRBV7-2 and TRBJ2-7; TRBD1 aligns across 10 bases. The CDR3 has 14 residues. CDR1 is SGHTA and CDR2 is FQGNSA in the germline V gene. V trimming: 5 bases; J trimming: 4 bases; junction bases outside the gene matches: 5. The CDR3 DNA reads TGTGCCAGCAGCGGAGGGACAGGGGAGTACGAGCAGTACTTC. It translates to CASSGGTGEYEQYF.

This chain connects TRBV19 to TRBJ1-5; 8 nucleotides align to TRBD1. CDR3 size: 13 residues. V lost 4 bases and J lost 6; bases outside the gene matches: 2. CDR1 and CDR2 (germline): LNHDA, SQIVND (reference sequence). Here the CDR3 DNA reads TGTGCCAGTAGTAACAGGGGGGTTCAGCCCCAGCATTTT. This codes for CASSNRGVQPQHF.

This rearrangement joins TRBV13 to TRBJ1-2; 7 bases match TRBD1. The J segment lost 4 bases and the V segment lost 0 bases, leaving 8 bases of the junction unmatched. In germline, CDR1 is PRHDT, CDR2 FYEKMQ (reference sequence). The CDR3 runs to 16 residues. The CDR3 protein is CASSLGETGSVYGYTF. The CDR3 DNA sequence: TGTGCCAGCAGCTTAGGCGAGACAGGGTCGGTCTATGGCTACACCTTC.

The gene calls are TRBV5-4 and TRBJ2-3; D call uncertain. The CDR3 covers 15 residues. Germline V lookup: CDR1 SGHNT, CDR2 YYREEE (reference sequence). The ends were cut back, 5 bases at V and 0 bases at J, with 13 bases in the middle. CDR3: CASSLARFSTDTQYF. CDR3 sequence (DNA): TGTGCCAGCAGTCTGGCCAGATTTAGCACAGATACGCAGTATTTT. Using reference TRBV5-4 and TRBJ2-3 for the parts outside the CDR3, the full variable domain is ETGVTQSPTHLIKTRGQQVTLRCSSQSGHNTVSWYQQALGQGPQFIFQYYREEENGRGNFPPRFSGLQFPNYSSELNVNALELDDSALYLCASSLARFSTDTQYFGPGTRLTVL.

The CDR3 bases are TGCGCCAGCAGCACGGGACAGGAGCACACCGGGGAGCTGTTTTTT. This codes for CASSTGQEHTGELFF. The V and J genes are TRBV5-1 and TRBJ2-2; 8 nucleotides line up with TRBD1. After removal of 4 bases from V and 3 bases from J, the junction contained 5 bases not matched to a gene. Germline V gene lookup returns CDR1 SGHRS and CDR2 YFSETQ. This CDR3 has 15 residues.

This clone appeared once. The CDR3 region is CASSPGLSTSYEQYF. CDR3 nucleotide sequence: TGTGCCAGCTCACCAGGGCTCTCGACCTCCTACGAGCAGTACTTC. The chain uses TRBV18 and TRBJ2-7; D uncertain. CDR3 length equals 15 residues. Trimming pared 2 bases from V and 0 bases from J, leaving 11 bases between. Germline CDR1 and CDR2: KGHSH and LQKENI.

The chain is built from TRBV28 and TRBJ1-5; D ambiguous. The length of the CDR3 is 14 residues. Germline V gene sequence: CDR1 MDHEN, CDR2 SYDVKM. V lost 6 bases and J 2 bases, leaving 11 bases between the germline ends. The CDR3 DNA reads as TGTGCCAGCAGAGATATTGCGGGCAATCAGCCCCAGCATTTT. Amino acids: CASRDIAGNQPQHF.

The rearrangement joins TRBV5-6 to TRBJ1-2, with 8 bases aligning to TRBD1. V gave up 4 bases and J gave up 2 bases; unmatched junction bases: 7. The CDR3 totals 15 residues. Germline V CDR1 and CDR2: SGHDT, YYEEEE. The CDR3 DNA sequence: TGTGCCAGCAGCACTCAGCGGACAGGGAACTATGGCTACACCTTC. Protein product: CASSTQRTGNYGYTF.

The rearrangement links TRBV28 to TRBJ1-1; D is uncertain. The CDR3 extends over 11 amino acids. Per germline, CDR1 MDHEN and CDR2 SYDVKM. V lost 2 bases and J 11 bases, leaving 9 bases between the germline ends. The CDR3 DNA sequence: TGTGCCAGCAGTTTACAGGCCCAGGCTTTCTTT. Translated: CASSLQAQAFF.

The chain combines TRBV28 with TRBJ2-7; TRBD1 matches at 10 bases. The CDR3 is 14 residues long. The V gene's germline CDR1 is MDHEN and CDR2 SYDVKM. The V gene end was trimmed by 6 bases and the J gene end by 2 bases; junction bases not matched to a gene: 4. The CDR3 DNA reads as TGTGCCAGCAGGGAAGGACAGGGGGCCTACGAGCAGTACTTC. This sequence encodes CASREGQGAYEQYF.

V gene TRBV2 combines with J gene TRBJ2-3; 9 nucleotides agree with TRBD2. The CDR3 consists of 13 residues. With V trimmed by 3 bases and J by 7 bases, 2 bases remained unmatched. CDR1 is SNHLY, CDR2 FYNNEI, per germline. The CDR3 protein is CASSELAGNTQYF. The DNA of the CDR3 is TGTGCCAGCAGTGAGCTAGCGGGGAATACGCAGTATTTT.

The J gene is TRBJ1-1, the V gene TRBV19, with D perhaps matching TRBD1 (5 bases). The ends were cut back, 5 bases at V and 0 bases at J, with 10 bases in the middle. Per germline, CDR1 LNHDA and CDR2 SQIVND (reference sequence). The CDR3 sequence is 14 residues long. The CDR3, as DNA: TGTGCCAGTAGTCCGGGACGGCTGAACACTGAAGCTTTCTTT. This gives the protein CASSPGRLNTEAFF. Filled out from reference TRBV19 and TRBJ1-1, the complete variable domain reads DGGITQSPKYLFRKEGQNVTLSCEQNLNHDAMYWYRQDPGQGLRLIYYSQIVNDFQKGDIAEGYSVSREKKESFPLTVTSAQKNPTAFYLCASSPGRLNTEAFFGQGTRLTVV.

As concerns this clone: An end of the junction does not agree with germline; a read error may underlie this. The V and J genes are TRBV25-1 and TRBJ2-7, with 9 bases matching TRBD1. The V gene's germline CDR1 is MGHDK and CDR2 SYGVNS. The CDR3 has 11 amino acids. CDR3 in DNA: TGTGCCAGCAGCCCCGGGACAGGGCAAAAGTTC. It yields the protein CASSPGTGQKF.

The V and J genes are TRBV19 and TRBJ2-1; TRBD1 or TRBD2 may be the D gene (5 bases each). This CDR3 spans 13 amino acids. The V end lost 7 bases, the J end lost 9 bases, and 16 bases lay between the germline ends. Germline CDR1 LNHDA, CDR2 SQIVND (reference sequence). The CDR3 spells CASTQGPFREQFF. The CDR3 DNA follows: TGTGCCAGTACCCAGGGACCTTTCCGTGAGCAGTTCTTC.

CDR3 DNA: TGTGCCAGCAGGAAGGATCTGACGGATACGCAGTATTTT. Translating it yields CASRKDLTDTQYF. The V and J genes are TRBV6-5 and TRBJ2-3; no definite D call. Germline V lookup: CDR1 MNHEY, CDR2 SVGAGI. The CDR3 totals 13 residues. Trimming took off 6 bases at V and 6 bases at J, with 13 bases between the two ends.

This chain uses TRBV12-3 or TRBV12-4 with TRBJ2-1, with 9 bases identical to TRBD1. The CDR3 spans 13 residues. The trim removed 7 bases at V and 5 bases at J, leaving 3 bases unmatched. In nucleotides, the CDR3 is TGTGCCAGCAAGGACAGGGGAAACAATGAGCAGTTCTTC. Encoded protein: CASKDRGNNEQFF.

The chain recombines TRBV5-1 with TRBJ2-7; D remains unclear. The germline gives CDR1 SGHRS, CDR2 YFSETQ. CDR3 length: 14 amino acids. The V end lost 0 bases, the J end lost 3 bases, and 10 bases lay between the germline ends. Here the CDR3 reads CASSLGNSNYEQYF. CDR3 coding DNA: TGCGCCAGCAGCTTGGGCAACTCAAACTACGAGCAGTACTTC. The whole variable domain, filled in from reference TRBV5-1 and TRBJ2-7, reads KAGVTQTPRYLIKTRGQQVTLSCSPISGHRSVSWYQQTPGQGLQFLFEYFSETQRNKGNFPGRFSGRQFSNSRSEMNVSTLELGDSALYLCASSLGNSNYEQYFGPGTRLTVT.